Below are 10 T cell receptor beta chains sequenced from a single sample in a study of T cell changes during pregnancy in multiple sclerosis. Generated by immunoSEQ multiplex PCR, the TCRdb table keeps only in-frame clones and is missing some. The repertoire consists of over 80,000 clones, with over 85% occurring once and the leading ten covering roughly 1.4%. This material consisted of peripheral blood, taken in the third trimester of pregnancy. These receptors all stem from a female donor in good health, enrolled as a control in a pregnancy study.

This clone turned up a few times. The rearrangement uses TRBV6-7 and TRBJ1-5; D may be TRBD1 (6 bases). TRBV6-7 is marked as an open reading frame, function uncertain. The CDR3 runs 13 residues. With 6 bases removed from V and 7 bases from J, the gap between germline ends came to 13 bases. CDR3 protein: CASRPQGSQPQHF. CDR3 coding DNA: TGTGCCAGCAGACCACAGGGATCACAGCCCCAGCATTTT.

The chain uses TRBV6-6 and TRBJ2-3; tentative D call: TRBD2 (5 bases). Trimming took off 9 bases at V and 2 bases at J, with 15 bases between the two ends. This CDR3 is built from 14 residues. The germline V gene encodes CDR1 MNHNY and CDR2 SVGAGI (reference sequence). In nucleotides, the CDR3 is TGTGCCAGTGGGGAGATTGGGTTCACAGATACGCAGTATTTT. Translation: CASGEIGFTDTQYF.

This clone was recorded once. This chain uses TRBV27 with TRBJ2-1, with D possibly being TRBD2 (5 bases). The CDR3 contains 13 residues. Germline-derived CDR1 and CDR2 are MNHEY and SMNVEV (reference sequence). V gave up 8 bases and J gave up 10 bases, with 18 bases separating them. This CDR3 reads CASGSSPAREQFF. Written as DNA, the CDR3 is TGTGCCAGCGGGAGTTCTCCGGCACGCGAGCAGTTCTTC.

CDR3 residues: CASSGGRNEQFF. The DNA for the CDR3 is TGTGCCAGCAGTGGAGGGAGGAATGAGCAGTTCTTC. The chain joins TRBV28 to TRBJ2-1, with D perhaps TRBD2 (6 bases). Trimming took 5 bases from V and 7 from J, leaving 9 bases between them. CDR1 is MDHEN and CDR2 is SYDVKM in the germline V gene. The CDR3 sequence is 12 residues long.

This chain joins TRBV6-1 and TRBJ1-1; a weak D match, TRBD1 (5 bases). V was clipped by 6 bases and J by 1 base, with 12 bases between them. The germline V gene has CDR1 MNHNS and CDR2 SASEGT. The CDR3 consists of 14 residues. Written as DNA, the CDR3 is TGTGCCAGCAGCGGGGGAGACAGGAACACTGAAGCTTTCTTT. This translates into CASSGGDRNTEAFF.

This CDR3 is CASSQEGGGRGRYEQYF. The CDR3 DNA is TGCGCCAGCAGCCAAGAAGGCGGGGGGCGGGGTCGGTACGAGCAGTACTTC. This rearrangement joins TRBV4-1 to TRBJ2-7, with 8 bases identical to TRBD2. Germline V gene data show CDR1 as MGHRA and CDR2 as YSYEKL. This CDR3 contains 17 residues. V dropped 0 bases and J dropped 4; count of bases not matched to a gene: 11.

This sequence joins TRBV5-1 and TRBJ2-1; 7 nucleotides match TRBD2. The germline gives CDR1 SGHRS, CDR2 YFSETQ. V gave up 5 bases and J gave up 8 bases; unmatched junction bases: 10. This CDR3 region has 14 residues. Here the CDR3 DNA reads TGCGCCAGCAGTCCATTCGGGCGGGAGCATGAGCAGTTCTTC. This sequence encodes CASSPFGREHEQFF.

The chain links TRBV19 to TRBJ1-2; D possibly corresponds to TRBD1 (5 bases). The CDR3 consists of 13 residues. CDR1 is LNHDA and CDR2 is SQIVND in the germline V gene (reference sequence). V was trimmed by 8 bases and J by 8 bases, leaving 18 bases between them. CDR3 coding DNA: TGTGCCAGTGGAGGGACGGTCTCCTTCGGCTACACCTTC. This encodes CASGGTVSFGYTF.

The rearrangement uses TRBV29-1 and TRBJ2-3, with a possible D match to TRBD1 (5 bases). Germline CDR1 and CDR2: SQVTM and ANQGSEA. Trimming pared 3 bases from V and 2 bases from J, leaving 9 bases between. This CDR3 has 13 residues. CDR3 loop: CSVEGRATDTQYF. CDR3 sequence (DNA): TGCAGCGTTGAGGGCAGGGCCACAGATACGCAGTATTTT.

The CDR3 region has the DNA TGCGCCAGCAGCTGGGCAGGGCAGAACACTGAAGCTTTCTTT. Translating gives CASSWAGQNTEAFF. This sequence joins TRBV5-1 and TRBJ1-1, with D perhaps TRBD1 (5 bases). Germline CDR1 and CDR2: SGHRS and YFSETQ. The CDR3 contains 14 residues. V lost 3 bases to trimming and J lost 1 base, with 10 bases between them.